A few counts support the clone carrying this TCR beta chain. Its antigen is unknown. This sample stems from a study of vaccination effects on CD4 cells after COVID-19. Study-level points and caveats: Infection-derived and vaccine-derived clones contracted markedly late after vaccination.

Prior to sequencing, the ViraFEST assay stimulated PBMC with viral peptide pools, which expanded the antigen-specific CD4+ T cells. Culture lasted about nine days before CD4+ T cell isolation. Each participant was given two doses of one vaccine (BNT162b2 or mRNA-1273). Vaccinated recipients, who were negative for nucleocapsid antibodies, had no history of SARS-CoV-2 infection. IL-2 medium took the place of half the medium on both days 3 and 7. Generated by immunoSEQ multiplex PCR, the TCRdb table keeps only in-frame clones and is missing some. The table has around 67,000 clones, 75% to 85% seen once. The CDR3 runs 14 residues. The germline V and J ends were trimmed by 2 bases and 2 bases, with 7 bases remaining between them. CDR1 is SNHLY, CDR2 FYNNEI, per germline.

The sequenced sample was CD4+ T cells from PBMCs cultured with HCoV-229E spike peptides, obtained after COVID-19 vaccination. The TCR sequence derives from a human donor who received a COVID-19 vaccine. The chain recombines TRBV2 with TRBJ1-5, with D tentatively TRBD1 (6 bases). This chain's CDR3 is CASSEQGRNQPQHF. CDR3 nucleotides: TGTGCCAGCAGTGAACAGGGGCGCAATCAGCCCCAGCATTTT.